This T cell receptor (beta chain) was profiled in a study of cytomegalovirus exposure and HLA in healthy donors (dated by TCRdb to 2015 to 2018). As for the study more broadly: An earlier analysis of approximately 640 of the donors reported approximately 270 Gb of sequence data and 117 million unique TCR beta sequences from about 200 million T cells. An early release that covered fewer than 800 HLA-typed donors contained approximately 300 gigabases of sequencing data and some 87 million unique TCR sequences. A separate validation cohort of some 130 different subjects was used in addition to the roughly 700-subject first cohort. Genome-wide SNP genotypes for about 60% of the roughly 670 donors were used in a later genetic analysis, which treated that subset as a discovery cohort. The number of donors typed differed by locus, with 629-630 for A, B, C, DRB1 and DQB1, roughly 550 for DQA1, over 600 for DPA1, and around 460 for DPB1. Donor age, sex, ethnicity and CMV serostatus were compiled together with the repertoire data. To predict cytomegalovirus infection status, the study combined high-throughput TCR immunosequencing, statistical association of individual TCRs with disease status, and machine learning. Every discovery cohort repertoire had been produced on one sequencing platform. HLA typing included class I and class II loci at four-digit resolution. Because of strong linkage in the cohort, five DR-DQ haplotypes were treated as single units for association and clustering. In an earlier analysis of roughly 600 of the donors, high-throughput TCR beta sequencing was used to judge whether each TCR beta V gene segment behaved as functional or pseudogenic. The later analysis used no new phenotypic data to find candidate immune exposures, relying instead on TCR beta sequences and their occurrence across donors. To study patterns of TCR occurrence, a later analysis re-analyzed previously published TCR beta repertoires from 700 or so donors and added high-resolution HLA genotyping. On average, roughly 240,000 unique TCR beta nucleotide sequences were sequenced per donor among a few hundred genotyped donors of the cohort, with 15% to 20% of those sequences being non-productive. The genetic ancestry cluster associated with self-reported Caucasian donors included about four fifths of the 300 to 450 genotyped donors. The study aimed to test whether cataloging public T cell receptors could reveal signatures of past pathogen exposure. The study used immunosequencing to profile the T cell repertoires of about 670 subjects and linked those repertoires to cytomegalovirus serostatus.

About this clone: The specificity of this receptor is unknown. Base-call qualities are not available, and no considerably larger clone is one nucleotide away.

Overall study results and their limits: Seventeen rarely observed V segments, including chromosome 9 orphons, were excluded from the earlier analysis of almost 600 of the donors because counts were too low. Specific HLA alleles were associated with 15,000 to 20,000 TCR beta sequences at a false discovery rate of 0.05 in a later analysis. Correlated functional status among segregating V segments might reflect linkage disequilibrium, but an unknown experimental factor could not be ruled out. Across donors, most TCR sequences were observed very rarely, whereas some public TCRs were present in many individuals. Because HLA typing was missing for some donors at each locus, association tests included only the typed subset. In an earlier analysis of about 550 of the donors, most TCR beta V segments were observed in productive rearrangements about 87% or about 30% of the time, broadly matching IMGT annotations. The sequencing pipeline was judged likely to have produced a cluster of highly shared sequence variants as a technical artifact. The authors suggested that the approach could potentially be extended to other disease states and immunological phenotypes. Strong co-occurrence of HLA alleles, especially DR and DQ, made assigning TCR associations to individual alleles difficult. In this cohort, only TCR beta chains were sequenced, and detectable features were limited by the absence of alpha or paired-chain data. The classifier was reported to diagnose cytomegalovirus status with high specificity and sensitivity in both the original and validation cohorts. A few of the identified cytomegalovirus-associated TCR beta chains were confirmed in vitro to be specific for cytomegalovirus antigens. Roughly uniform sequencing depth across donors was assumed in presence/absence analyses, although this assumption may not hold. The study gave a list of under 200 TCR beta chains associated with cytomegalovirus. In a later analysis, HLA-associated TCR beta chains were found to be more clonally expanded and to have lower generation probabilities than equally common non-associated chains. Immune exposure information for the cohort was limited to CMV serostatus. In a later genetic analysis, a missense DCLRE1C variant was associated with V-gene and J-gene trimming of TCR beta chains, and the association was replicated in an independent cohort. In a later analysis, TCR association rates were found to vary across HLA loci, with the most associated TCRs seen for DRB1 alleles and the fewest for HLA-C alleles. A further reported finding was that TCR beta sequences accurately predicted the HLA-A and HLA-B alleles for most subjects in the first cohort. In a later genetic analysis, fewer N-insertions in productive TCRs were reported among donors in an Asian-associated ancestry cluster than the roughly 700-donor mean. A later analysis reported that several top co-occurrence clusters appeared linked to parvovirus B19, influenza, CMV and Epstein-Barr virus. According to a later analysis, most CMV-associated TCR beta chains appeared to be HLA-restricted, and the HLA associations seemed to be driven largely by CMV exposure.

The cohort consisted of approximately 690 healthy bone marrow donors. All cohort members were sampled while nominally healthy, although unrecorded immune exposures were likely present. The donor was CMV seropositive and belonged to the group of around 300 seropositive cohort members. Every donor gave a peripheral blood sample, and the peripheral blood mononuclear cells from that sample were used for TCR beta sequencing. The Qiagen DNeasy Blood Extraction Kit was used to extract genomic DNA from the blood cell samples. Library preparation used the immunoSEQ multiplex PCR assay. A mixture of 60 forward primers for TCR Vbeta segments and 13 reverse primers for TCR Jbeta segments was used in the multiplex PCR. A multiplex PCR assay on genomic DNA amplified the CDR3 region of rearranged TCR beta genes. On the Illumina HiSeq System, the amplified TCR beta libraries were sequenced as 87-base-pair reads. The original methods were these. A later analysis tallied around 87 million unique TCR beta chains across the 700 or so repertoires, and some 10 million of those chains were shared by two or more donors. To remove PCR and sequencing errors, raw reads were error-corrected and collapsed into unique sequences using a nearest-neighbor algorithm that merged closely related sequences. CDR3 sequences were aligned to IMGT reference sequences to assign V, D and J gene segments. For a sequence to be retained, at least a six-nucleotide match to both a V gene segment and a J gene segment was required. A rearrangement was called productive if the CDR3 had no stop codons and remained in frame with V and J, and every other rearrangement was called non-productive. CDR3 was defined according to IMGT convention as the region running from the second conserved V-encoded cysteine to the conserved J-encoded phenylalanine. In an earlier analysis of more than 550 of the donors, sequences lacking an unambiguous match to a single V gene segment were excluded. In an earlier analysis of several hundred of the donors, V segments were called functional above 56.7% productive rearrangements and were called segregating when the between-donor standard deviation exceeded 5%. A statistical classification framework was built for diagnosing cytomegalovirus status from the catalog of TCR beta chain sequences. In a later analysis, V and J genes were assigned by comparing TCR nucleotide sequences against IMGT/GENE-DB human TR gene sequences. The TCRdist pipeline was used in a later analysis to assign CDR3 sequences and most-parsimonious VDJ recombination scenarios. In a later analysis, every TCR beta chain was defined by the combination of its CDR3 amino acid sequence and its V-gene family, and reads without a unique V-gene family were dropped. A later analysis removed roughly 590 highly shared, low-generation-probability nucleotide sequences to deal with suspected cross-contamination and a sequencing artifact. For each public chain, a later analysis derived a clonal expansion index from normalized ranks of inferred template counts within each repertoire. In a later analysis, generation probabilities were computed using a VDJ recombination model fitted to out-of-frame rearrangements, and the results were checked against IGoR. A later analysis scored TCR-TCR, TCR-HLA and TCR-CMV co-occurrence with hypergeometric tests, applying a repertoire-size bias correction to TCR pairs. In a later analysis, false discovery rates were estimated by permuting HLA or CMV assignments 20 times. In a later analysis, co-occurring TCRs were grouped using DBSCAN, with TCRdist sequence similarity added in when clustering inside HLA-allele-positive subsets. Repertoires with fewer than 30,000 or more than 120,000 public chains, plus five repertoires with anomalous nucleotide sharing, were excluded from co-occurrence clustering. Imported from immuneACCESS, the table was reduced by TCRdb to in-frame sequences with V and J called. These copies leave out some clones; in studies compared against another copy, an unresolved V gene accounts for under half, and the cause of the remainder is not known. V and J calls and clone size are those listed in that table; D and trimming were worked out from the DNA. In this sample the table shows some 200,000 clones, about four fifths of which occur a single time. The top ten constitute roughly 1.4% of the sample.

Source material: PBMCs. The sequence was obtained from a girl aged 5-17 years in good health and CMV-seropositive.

In nucleotides, the sequence is TGTGCCAGCAGCCGTCCGGGGGGCGACGGTCCTAGCACAGATACGCAGTATTTT. The resulting protein is CASSRPGGDGPSTDTQYF. The sequence is built from TRBV11-3 and TRBJ2-3; possibly the D gene is TRBD2, per 7 matching bases. V drops 5 bases and J drops 0 bases, leaving 21 bases in between. The germline V gene sets CDR1 to SGHNT and CDR2 to YENEEA. The CDR3 starts with the cysteine, ends with the phenylalanine, and has 18 residues. The only DNA kept is the CDR3, 54 bases in frame from the first base.